This record concerns one T cell receptor (beta chain) sequence. The antigen remains undetermined. The CDR3 runs 19 residues. The V end lost 4 bases, the J end lost 0 bases, and 19 bases lay between the germline ends. CDR1 MNHEY and CDR2 SVGAGI come from the germline V gene. Time point reported: patch test 1, 2 weeks after DPC sensitization. Treatment reported: therapeutic diphenylcyclopropenone sensitization with weekly scalp DPC. Samples of blood were obtained prior to the application of each patch test. TCRdb re-called the RACE reads through MiXCR, storing one row per CDR3 protein. The table includes some 340,000 distinct CDR3 sequences, roughly 6.9% detected once. This sample stems from a study of human T cells and chemical hapten exposure. Study-level points and caveats: With regard to DPC sensitization, TCRs above 1 in 1000 frequency did not change.

The source material was whole blood, sampled in connection with sensitization to the hapten diphenylcyclopropenone (DPC). The sequence came from a woman under 30 with alopecia areata. Some clones in this sample may be carry-over from other donors' samples. The chain couples TRBV6-5 to TRBJ2-6, with D perhaps TRBD2 (5 bases). CDR3 nucleotides: TGTGCCAGCAGTTCGACGGACTCAACTCCTCTCTCTGGGGCCAACGTCCTGACTTTC. Its translation: CASSSTDSTPLSGANVLTF.